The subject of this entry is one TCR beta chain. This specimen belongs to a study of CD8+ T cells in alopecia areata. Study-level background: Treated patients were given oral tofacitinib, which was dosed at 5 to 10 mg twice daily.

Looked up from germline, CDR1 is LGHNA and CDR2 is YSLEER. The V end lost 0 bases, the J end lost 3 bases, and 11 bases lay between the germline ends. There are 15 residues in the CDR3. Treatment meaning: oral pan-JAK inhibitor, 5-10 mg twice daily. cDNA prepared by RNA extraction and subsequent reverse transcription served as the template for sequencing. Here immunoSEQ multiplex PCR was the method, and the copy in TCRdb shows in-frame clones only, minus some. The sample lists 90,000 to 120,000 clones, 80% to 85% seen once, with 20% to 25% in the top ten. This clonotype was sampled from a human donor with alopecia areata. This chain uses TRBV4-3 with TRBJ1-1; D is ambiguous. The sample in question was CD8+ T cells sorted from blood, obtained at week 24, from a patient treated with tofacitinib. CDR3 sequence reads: CASSQDWQTYTEAFF. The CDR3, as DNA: TGCGCCAGCAGCCAAGACTGGCAGACCTACACTGAAGCTTTCTTT.